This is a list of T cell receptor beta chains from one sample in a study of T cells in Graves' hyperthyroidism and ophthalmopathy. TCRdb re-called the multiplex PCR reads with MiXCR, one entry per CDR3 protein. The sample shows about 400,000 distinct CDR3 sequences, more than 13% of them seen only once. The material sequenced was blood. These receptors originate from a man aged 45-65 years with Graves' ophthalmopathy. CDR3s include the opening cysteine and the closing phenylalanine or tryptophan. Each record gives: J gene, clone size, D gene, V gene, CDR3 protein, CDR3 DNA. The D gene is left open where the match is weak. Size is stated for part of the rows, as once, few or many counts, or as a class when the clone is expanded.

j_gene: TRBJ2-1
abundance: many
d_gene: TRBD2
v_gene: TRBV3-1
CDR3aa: CASSQDRPSGYYNEQFF
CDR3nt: TGTGCCAGCAGCCAAGATAGACCTAGCGGGTACTACAATGAGCAGTTCTTC

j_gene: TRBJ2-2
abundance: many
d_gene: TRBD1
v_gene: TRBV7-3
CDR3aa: CASSPGTGGDFGTGELFF
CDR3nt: TGTGCCAGCAGCCCGGGGACAGGGGGCGATTTTGGAACCGGGGAGCTGTTTTTT

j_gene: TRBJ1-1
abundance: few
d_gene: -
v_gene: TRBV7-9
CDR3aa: CASSLSSGRVPAFF
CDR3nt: -

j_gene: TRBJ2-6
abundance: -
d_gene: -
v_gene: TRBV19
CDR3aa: CASTPAGTPSGANVLTF
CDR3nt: TGTGCCAGTACCCCGGCGGGAACCCCCTCTGGGGCCAACGTCCTGACTTTC

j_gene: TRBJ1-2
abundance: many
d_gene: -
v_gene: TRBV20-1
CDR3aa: CSASLGQANYGYTF
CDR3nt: TGCAGTGCTAGTTTAGGACAAGCCAACTATGGCTACACCTTC

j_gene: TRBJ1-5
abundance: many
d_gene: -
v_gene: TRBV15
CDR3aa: CATSRDPWQHNQPQHF
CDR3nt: TGTGCCACCAGCAGAGATCCCTGGCAGCACAATCAGCCCCAGCATTTT

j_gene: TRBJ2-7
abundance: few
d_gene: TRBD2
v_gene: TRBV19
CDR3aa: CASSPSGAGGSGGEQYF
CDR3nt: TGTGCCAGTAGCCCATCCGGCGCGGGAGGATCGGGGGGGGAGCAGTACTTC

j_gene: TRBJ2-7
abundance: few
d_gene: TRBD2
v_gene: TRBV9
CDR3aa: CASSEAGLAYEQYF
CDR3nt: TGTGCCAGCAGCGAAGCGGGACTAGCCTACGAGCAGTACTTC

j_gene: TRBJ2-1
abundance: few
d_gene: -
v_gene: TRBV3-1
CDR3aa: CASSLDPGEQFF
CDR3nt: TGTGCCAGCAGCCTAGACCCCGGCGAGCAGTTCTTC

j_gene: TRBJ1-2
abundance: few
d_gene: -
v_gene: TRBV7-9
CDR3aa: CASNLGRDYYGYTF
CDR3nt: TGTGCCAGCAACCTAGGAAGGGACTACTATGGCTACACCTTC

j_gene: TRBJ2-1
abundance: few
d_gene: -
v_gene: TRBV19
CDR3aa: CASSISWSSYNEQSF
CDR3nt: TGTGCCAGTAGTATATCCTGGAGCTCCTACAATGAGCAGTCCTTC

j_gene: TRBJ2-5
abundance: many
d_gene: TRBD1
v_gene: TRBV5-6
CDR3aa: CASSLGGQYQETQYF
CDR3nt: TGTGCCAGCAGCTTGGGGGGACAGTACCAAGAGACCCAGTACTTC

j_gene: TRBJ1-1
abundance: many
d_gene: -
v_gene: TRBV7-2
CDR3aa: CASSSEQGGAFF
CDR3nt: TGTGCCAGCAGCTCAGAACAGGGAGGAGCTTTCTTT

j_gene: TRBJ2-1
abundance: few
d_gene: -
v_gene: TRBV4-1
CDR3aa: CASSDRDAYNEQFF
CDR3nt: TGCGCCAGCAGCGACCGGGACGCCTACAATGAGCAGTTCTTC

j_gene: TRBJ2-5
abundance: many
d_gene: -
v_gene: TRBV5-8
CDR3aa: CASSLGKTAILESQYF
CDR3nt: TGTGCCAGCAGCTTGGGAAAGACAGCAATCTTGGAGTCACAGTACTTC

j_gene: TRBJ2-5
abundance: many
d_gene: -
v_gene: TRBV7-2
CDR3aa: CASSPGWGFQETQYF
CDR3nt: TGTGCCAGCAGCCCGGGATGGGGGTTCCAAGAGACCCAGTACTTC

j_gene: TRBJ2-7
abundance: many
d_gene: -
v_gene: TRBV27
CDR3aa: CASSLGFSNEQYF
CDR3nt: TGTGCCAGCAGTTTGGGTTTCAGCAACGAGCAGTACTTC

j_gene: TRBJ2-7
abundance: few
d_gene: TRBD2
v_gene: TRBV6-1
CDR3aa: CASSGSSGGEQYF
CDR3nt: TGTGCCAGCAGTGGAAGCTCGGGGGGCGAGCAGTACTTC

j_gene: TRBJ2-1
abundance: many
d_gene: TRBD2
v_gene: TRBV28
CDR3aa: CASSLISSGNNEQFF
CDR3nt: TGTGCCAGCAGTTTAATTTCTAGCGGAAACAATGAGCAGTTCTTC

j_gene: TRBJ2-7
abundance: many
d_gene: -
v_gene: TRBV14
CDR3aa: CASSQDWAYEQYF
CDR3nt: TGTGCCAGCAGCCAAGATTGGGCCTACGAGCAGTACTTC

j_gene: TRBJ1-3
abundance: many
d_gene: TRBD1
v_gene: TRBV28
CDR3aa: CASSLRDRGGNTIYF
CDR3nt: TGTGCCAGCAGTTTAAGGGACAGGGGTGGAAACACCATATATTTT

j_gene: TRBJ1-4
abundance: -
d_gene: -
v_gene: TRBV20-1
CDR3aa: CSARDPTQGPLATNEKLFF
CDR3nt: TGCAGTGCTAGAGACCCCACTCAAGGCCCCCTTGCAACTAATGAAAAACTGTTTTTT

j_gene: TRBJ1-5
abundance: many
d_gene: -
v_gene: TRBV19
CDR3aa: CASSTGLLQPQHF
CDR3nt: TGTGCCAGTAGTACAGGGTTGTTGCAGCCCCAGCATTTT

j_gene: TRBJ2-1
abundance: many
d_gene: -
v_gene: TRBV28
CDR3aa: CASTGVNEQFF
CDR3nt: TGTGCCAGCACGGGAGTTAATGAGCAGTTCTTC

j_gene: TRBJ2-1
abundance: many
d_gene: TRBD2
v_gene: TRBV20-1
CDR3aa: CSLRLAGYNEQFF
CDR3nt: TGCAGTCTTAGACTAGCGGGGTACAATGAGCAGTTCTTC

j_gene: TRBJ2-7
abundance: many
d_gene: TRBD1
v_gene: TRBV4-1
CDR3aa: CASSQADRSPYEQYF
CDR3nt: TGCGCCAGCAGCCAGGCGGACAGGTCTCCGTACGAGCAGTACTTC

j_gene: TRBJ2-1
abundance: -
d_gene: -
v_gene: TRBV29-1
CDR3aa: CSVKDNFEQFF
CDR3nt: TGCAGCGTCAAAGACAATTTTGAGCAGTTCTTC

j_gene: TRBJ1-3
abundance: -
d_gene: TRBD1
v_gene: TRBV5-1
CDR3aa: CASSLRDRRSGNTIYF
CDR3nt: TGCGCCAGCAGCTTGAGGGACAGGCGCTCTGGAAACACCATATATTTT

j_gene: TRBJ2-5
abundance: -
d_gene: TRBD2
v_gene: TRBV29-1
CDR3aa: CSARLAGGGETQYF
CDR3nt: TGCAGCGCCCGACTAGCGGGAGGGGGAGAGACCCAGTACTTC

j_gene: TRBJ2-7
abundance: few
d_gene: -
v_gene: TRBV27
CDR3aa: CASSLEAHFSYEQYF
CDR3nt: TGTGCCAGCAGTTTAGAGGCCCACTTTTCCTACGAGCAGTACTTC

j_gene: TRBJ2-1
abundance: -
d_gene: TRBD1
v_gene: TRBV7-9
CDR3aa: CASSLLRQGMNEQFF
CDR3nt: TGTGCCAGCAGCTTACTTAGACAGGGAATGAATGAGCAGTTCTTC

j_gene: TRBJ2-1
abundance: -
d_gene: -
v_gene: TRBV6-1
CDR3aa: CASGTSPYSYNEQFF
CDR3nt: TGTGCCAGCGGTACTAGTCCGTACTCCTACAATGAGCAGTTCTTC

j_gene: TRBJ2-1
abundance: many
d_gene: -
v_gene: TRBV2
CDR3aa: CASSEQGLSYNEQFF
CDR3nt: TGTGCCAGCAGTGAACAGGGGTTATCCTACAATGAGCAGTTCTTC

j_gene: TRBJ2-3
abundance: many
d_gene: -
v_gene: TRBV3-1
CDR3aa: CASSQDSVGSYTQYF
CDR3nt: TGTGCCAGCAGCCAAGACTCTGTCGGTTCGTATACGCAGTATTTT